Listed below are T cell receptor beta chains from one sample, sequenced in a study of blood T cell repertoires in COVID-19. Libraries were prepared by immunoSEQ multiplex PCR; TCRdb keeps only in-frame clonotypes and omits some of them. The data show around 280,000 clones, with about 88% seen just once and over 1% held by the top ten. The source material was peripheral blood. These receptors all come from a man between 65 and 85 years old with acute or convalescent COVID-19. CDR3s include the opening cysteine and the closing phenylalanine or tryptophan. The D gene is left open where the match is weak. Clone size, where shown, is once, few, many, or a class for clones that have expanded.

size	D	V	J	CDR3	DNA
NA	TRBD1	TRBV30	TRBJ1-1	CAWNTGEDTEAFF	TGTGCCTGGAACACAGGGGAAGACACTGAAGCTTTCTTT
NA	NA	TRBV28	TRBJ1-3	CASTPSSSGNTIYF	TGTGCCAGCACCCCATCCAGCTCTGGAAACACCATATATTTT
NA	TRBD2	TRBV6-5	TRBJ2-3	CASSDGLAGTDTQYF	TGTGCCAGCAGCGACGGACTAGCGGGCACAGATACGCAGTATTTT
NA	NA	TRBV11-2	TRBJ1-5	CASSTSRGWSNQPQHF	TGTGCCAGCAGCACCAGCAGGGGATGGAGCAATCAGCCCCAGCATTTT
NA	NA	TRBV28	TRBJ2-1	CASSLRQNYNEQFF	TGTGCCAGCAGTCTAAGACAGAACTACAATGAGCAGTTCTTC
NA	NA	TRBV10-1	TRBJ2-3	CASSSGQTKDTQYF	TGCGCCAGCAGCTCCGGACAGACGAAGGATACGCAGTATTTT
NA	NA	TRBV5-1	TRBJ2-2	CASRATNTGELFF	TGCGCCAGCAGGGCAACGAACACCGGGGAGCTGTTTTTT
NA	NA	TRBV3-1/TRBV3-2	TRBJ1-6	CASSQGGNSPLHF	TGTGCCAGCAGCCAAGGAGGAAATTCACCCCTCCACTTT
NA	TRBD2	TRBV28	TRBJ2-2	CASSLRLAGSGELFF	TGTGCCAGCAGTTTAAGGCTAGCGGGGTCCGGGGAGCTGTTTTTT
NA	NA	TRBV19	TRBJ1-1	CASSIGGYVRTEAFF	TGTGCCAGTAGTATAGGAGGCTATGTTCGGACTGAAGCTTTCTTT
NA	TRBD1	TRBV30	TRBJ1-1	CAWSEDRGKSAFF	TGTGCCTGGAGTGAAGACAGGGGTAAGTCTGCTTTCTTT
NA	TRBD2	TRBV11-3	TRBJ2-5	CASSPGLGAETQYF	TGTGCCAGCAGCCCGGGACTAGGGGCTGAGACCCAGTACTTC
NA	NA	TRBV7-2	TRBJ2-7	CASSHDFSGAYEQYF	TGTGCCAGCAGCCACGACTTTTCAGGGGCCTACGAGCAGTACTTC
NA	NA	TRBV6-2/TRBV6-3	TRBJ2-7	CASSYGAGIRSEQYF	TGTGCCAGCAGTTACGGGGCAGGGATTAGATCCGAGCAGTACTTC
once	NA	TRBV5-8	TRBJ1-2	CASSATRSSNYGYTF	TGTGCCAGCAGCGCCACTCGTAGTTCTAACTATGGCTACACCTTC
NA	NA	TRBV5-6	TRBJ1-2	CASSLTLRGYTF	TGTGCCAGCAGCTTGACGCTGAGGGGCTACACCTTC
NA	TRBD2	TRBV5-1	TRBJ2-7	CASSSSGGFYEQYF	TGCGCCAGCAGCTCTAGCGGGGGATTCTACGAGCAGTACTTC
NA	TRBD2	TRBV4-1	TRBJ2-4	CASSQDGETSGSLAKNIQYF	TGCGCCAGCAGCCAAGATGGGGAGACTAGCGGGTCGCTAGCCAAAAACATTCAGTACTTC
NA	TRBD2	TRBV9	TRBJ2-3	CASSVMAGVGDTQYF	TGTGCCAGCAGCGTAATGGCGGGAGTTGGAGATACGCAGTATTTT
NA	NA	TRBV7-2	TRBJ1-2	CASSPNERVGYTF	TGTGCCAGCAGCCCTAACGAGAGGGTCGGCTACACCTTC
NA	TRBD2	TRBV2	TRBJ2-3	CASSYGGYSTDTQYF	TGTGCCAGCAGTTACGGGGGGTATAGCACAGATACGCAGTATTTT
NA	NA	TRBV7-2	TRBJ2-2	CASSGRAGELFF	TGTGCCAGCAGCGGCAGGGCGGGGGAGCTGTTTTTT
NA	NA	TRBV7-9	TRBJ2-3	CASSFSGGDTQYF	TGTGCCAGCAGCTTTAGCGGTGGAGATACGCAGTATTTT
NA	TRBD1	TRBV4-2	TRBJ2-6	CASSQNTGTGDFGANVLTF	TGTGCCAGCAGCCAAAACACCGGGACAGGGGATTTTGGGGCCAACGTCCTGACTTTC
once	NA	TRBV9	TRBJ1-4	CASSTTTGTNEKLFF	TGTGCCAGCAGCACCACGACGGGAACTAATGAAAAACTGTTTTTT
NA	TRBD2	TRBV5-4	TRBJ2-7	CATTGDYSYEQYF	TGTGCCACTACGGGGGACTACTCCTACGAGCAGTACTTC
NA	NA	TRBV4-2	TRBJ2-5	CASSPREGVRDQETQYF	TGTGCCAGCAGCCCCCGCGAGGGGGTCAGAGACCAAGAGACCCAGTACTTC
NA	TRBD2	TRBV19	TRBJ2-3	CASSPAGETDTQYF	TGTGCCAGTAGTCCGGCGGGGGAGACAGATACGCAGTATTTT
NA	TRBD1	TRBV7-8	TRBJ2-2	CASRLQGAGGELFF	TGTGCCAGCAGACTTCAGGGGGCTGGCGGGGAGCTGTTTTTT
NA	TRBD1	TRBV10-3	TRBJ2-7	CAIRDRGPGEQYF	TGTGCCATCAGAGACAGGGGCCCGGGCGAGCAGTACTTC
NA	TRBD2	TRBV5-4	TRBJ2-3	CASSPRLAGVIDTQYF	TGTGCCAGCAGCCCTCGACTAGCGGGCGTTATAGATACGCAGTATTTT
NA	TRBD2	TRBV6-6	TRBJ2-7	CASSVAGGPYEQYF	TGTGCCAGCAGTGTAGCGGGAGGGCCCTACGAGCAGTACTTC
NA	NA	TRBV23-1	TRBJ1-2	CASSLQINYGYTF	TGCGCCAGCAGTCTGCAGATTAACTATGGCTACACCTTC
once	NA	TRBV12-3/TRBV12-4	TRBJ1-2	CASRTGTSYGYTF	TGTGCCAGCAGGACCGGGACAAGCTATGGCTACACCTTC
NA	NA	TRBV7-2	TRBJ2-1	CASGRGSSYNEQFF	TGTGCCAGCGGACGGGGGAGCTCCTACAATGAGCAATTCTTC
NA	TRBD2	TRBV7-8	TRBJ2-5	CASSSWGREGLETQYF	TGTGCCAGCAGCTCCTGGGGGCGGGAGGGCCTGGAGACCCAGTACTTC
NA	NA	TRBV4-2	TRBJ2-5	CASSPRRGGGTQYF	TGTGCCAGCAGCCCGCGTAGGGGGGGCGGGACCCAGTACTTC
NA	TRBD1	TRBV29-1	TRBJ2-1	CSVTDPGQGYNEQFF	TGCAGCGTCACAGACCCGGGACAGGGATACAATGAGCAGTTCTTC
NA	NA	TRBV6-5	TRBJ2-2	CASSYVGGYTGELFF	TGTGCCAGCAGTTACGTGGGAGGTTACACCGGGGAGCTGTTTTTT
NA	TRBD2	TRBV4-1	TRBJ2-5	CASSQPPGLAGEETQYF	TGCGCCAGCAGCCAACCGCCGGGACTAGCGGGAGAAGAGACCCAGTACTTC
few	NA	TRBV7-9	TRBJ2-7	CASSLMGHSYEQYF	TGTGCCAGCAGCTTAATGGGACATTCCTACGAGCAGTACTTC
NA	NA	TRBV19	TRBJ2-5	CASRDLSSQETQYF	TGTGCCAGCAGGGATCTATCATCCCAAGAGACCCAGTACTTC
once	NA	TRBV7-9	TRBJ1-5	CASSSTTGLNQPQHF	TGTGCCAGCAGCTCCACGACAGGCCTCAATCAGCCCCAGCATTTT
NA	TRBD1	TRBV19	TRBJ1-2	CASRTGGNYGYTF	TGTGCCAGCCGAACAGGGGGGAACTATGGCTACACCTTC
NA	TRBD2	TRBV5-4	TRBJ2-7	CASSLPGGTYEQYF	TGTGCCAGCAGCTTGCCGGGGGGGACCTACGAGCAGTACTTC
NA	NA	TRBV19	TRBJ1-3	CASSIRGSGNTIYF	TGTGCCAGTAGTATACGAGGGTCTGGAAACACCATATATTTT
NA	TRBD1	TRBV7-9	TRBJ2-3	CASSLEQGAGDTQYF	TGTGCCAGCAGCTTAGAACAGGGGGCAGGAGATACGCAGTATTTT
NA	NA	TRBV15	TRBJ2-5	CATSSGGTGETQYF	TGTGCCACCAGCAGCGGGGGGACAGGAGAGACCCAGTACTTC
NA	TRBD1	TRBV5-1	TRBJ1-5	CASSFWTGPNQPQHF	TGCGCCAGCAGCTTTTGGACAGGACCCAATCAGCCCCAGCATTTT
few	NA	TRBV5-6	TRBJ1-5	CASSLRQGSQPQHF	TGTGCCAGCAGCTTGAGGCAGGGGAGTCAGCCCCAGCATTTT
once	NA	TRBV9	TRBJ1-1	CASSVGAGAKNTEAFF	TGTGCCAGCAGCGTGGGGGCGGGGGCAAAGAACACTGAAGCTTTCTTT
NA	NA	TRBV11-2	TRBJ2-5	CASSLVSLTGTQYF	TGTGCCAGCAGCTTAGTTTCCCTTACAGGGACCCAGTACTTC
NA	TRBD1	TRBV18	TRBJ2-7	CASSWDRSSYEQYF	TGTGCCAGCTCCTGGGACAGGTCCTCCTACGAGCAGTACTTC
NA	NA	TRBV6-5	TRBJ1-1	CASSLGDNTEAFF	TGTGCCAGCAGTTTGGGAGATAACACTGAAGCTTTCTTT
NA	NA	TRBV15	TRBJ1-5	CATSSDTSNQPQHF	TGTGCCACCAGCAGTGACACTAGCAATCAGCCCCAGCATTTT